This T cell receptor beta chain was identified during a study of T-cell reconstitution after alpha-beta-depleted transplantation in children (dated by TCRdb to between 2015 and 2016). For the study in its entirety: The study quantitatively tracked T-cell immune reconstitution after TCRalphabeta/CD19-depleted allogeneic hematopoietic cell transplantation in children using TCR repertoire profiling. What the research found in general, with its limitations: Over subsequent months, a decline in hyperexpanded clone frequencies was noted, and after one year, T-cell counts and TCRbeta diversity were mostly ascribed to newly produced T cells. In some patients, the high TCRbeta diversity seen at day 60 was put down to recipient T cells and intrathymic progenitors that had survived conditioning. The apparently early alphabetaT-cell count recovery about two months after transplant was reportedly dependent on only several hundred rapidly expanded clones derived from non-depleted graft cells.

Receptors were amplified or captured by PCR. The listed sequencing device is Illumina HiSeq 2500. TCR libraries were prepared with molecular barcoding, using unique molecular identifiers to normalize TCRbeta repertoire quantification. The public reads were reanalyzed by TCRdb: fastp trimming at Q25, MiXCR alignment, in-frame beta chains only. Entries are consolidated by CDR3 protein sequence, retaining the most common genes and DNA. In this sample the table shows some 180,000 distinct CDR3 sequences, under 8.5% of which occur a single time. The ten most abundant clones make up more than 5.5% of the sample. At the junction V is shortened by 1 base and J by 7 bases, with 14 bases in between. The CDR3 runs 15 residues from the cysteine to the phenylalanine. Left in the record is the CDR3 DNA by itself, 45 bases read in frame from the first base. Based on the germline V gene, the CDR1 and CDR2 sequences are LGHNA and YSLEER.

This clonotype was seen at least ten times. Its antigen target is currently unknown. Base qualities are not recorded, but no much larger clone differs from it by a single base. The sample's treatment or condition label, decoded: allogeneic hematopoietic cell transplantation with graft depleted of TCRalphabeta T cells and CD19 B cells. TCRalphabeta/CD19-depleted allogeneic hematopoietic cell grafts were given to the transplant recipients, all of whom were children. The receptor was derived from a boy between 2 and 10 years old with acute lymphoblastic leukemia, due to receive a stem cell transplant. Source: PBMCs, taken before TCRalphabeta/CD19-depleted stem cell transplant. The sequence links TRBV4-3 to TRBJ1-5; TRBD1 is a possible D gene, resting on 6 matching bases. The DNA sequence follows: TGCGCCAGCAGCCAAGTTACAGGGATACGACAGCCCCAGCATTTT. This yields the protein CASSQVTGIRQPQHF.